This T cell receptor beta chain was retrieved from a study of blood T cell repertoires in COVID-19 (dated by TCRdb to 2020 to 2021). With respect to the entire study: Samples covering the acute and convalescent phases of COVID-19 were provided by collaborators in the United States, Italy and Spain. The samples were drawn from two sources: the first 160 participants of the ongoing ImmuneRACE study, and 1,000 to 1,500 subjects contributed by 6 global collaborators. The prospective study material was composed of cDNA or gDNA derived from T cells, B-cell-depleted T cells, or PBMCs. Deeply sampled blood TCRbeta repertoires from subjects exposed to, actively infected with, or recovered from COVID-19 were included in the dataset. A freely available public database, intended as a resource for researchers studying the immune response to SARS-CoV-2, is where the repertoires were released. HLA class I and class II types, where available, came from metadata supplied by the sample provider rather than from assay-based typing. A de-identified subject ID, COVID-19 status, age in years and sex were almost always included in the sample metadata. Overall study outcomes, separate from this receptor: How much clinical and demographic metadata was included differed by source and by participant, and the metadata was provided uncurated.

Taken from cysteine to phenylalanine, the CDR3 has 15 residues. Here the CDR3 DNA is all that survives: 45 bases in frame from base 1. Germline trimming amounts to 2 bases on V and 3 bases on J, with 4 as the count of junction bases outside the gene matches. Taken from the germline V gene (reference sequence), the CDR1 and CDR2 loops are MNHEY and SMNVEV. On this clone itself: Its antigen is not yet known. There are no base qualities to consult, and no much larger clone falls within one base.

The collaborating institutions used their own protocols to collect whole blood in K2EDTA tubes. For TCRbeta analysis, collaborator samples were shipped as frozen whole blood, as isolated PBMCs, or as DNA extracted from either sample type. TCRbeta CDR3 regions were amplified from genomic DNA by means of the immunoSEQ Assay, a bias-controlled multiplex PCR. Per the original workflow: The number of nucleated cells in each sample was estimated by amplification of reference gene primers within the assay. To quantify the absolute abundance of each unique TCRbeta CDR3 rearrangement, sequence reads were collapsed and filtered. For each sample, productive Simpson clonality was calculated as the square root of Simpson's diversity index across productive rearrangements. TCRdb holds this immuneACCESS table with in-frame rearrangements only. Some clones are missing; in checked studies, unresolved V genes explain under half, and the rest has no known cause. The D gene and trimming were derived from the DNA, and the V and J assignments and clone size from that table. The sample contains approximately 65,000 clones, 89% of them found a single time. The ten most abundant clones make up 4% to 5% of the sample.

The sequence came from a woman aged 45-65 years with active COVID-19. Input material: peripheral blood. In this chain, TRBV27 is recombined with TRBJ2-7; 10 of the junction bases match TRBD1. The CDR3 protein: CASSLAGQGFYEQYF. The nucleotides read TGTGCCAGCAGTTTAGCGGGACAGGGGTTCTACGAGCAGTACTTC.